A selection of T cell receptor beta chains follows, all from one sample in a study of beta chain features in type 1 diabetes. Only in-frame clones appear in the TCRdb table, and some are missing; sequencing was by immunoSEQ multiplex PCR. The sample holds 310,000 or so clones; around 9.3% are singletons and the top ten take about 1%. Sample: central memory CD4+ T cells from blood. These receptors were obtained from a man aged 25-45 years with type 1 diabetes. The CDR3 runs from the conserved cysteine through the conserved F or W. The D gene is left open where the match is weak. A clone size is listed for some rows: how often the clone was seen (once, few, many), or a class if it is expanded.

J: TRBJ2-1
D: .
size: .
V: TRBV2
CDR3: CASRADGRSYNEQFF
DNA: TGTGCCAGCAGGGCTGACGGACGGTCCTACAATGAGCAGTTCTTC

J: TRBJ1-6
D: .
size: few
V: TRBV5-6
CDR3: CASSLSPDNSPLHF
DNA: TGTGCCAGCAGCTTGAGCCCAGATAATTCACCCCTCCACTTT

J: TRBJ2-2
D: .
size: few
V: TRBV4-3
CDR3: CASSQEFQGTGELFF
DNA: TGCGCCAGCAGCCAAGAATTCCAGGGCACCGGGGAGCTGTTTTTT

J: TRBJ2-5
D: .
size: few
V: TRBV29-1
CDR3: CSVDDIDTRGETQYF
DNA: TGCAGCGTTGATGACATAGACACCCGAGGGGAGACCCAGTACTTC

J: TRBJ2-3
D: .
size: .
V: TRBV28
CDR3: CASSLLGSYTDTQYF
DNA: TGTGCCAGCAGTTTATTAGGCTCCTACACAGATACGCAGTATTTT

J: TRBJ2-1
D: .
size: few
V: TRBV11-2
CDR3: CASSAFRLGSYNEQFF
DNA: TGTGCCAGCAGCGCATTCCGACTTGGTTCCTACAATGAGCAGTTCTTC

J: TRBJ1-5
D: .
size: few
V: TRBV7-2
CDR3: CASSSRSNQPQHF
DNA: TGTGCCAGCAGCTCTAGGAGCAATCAGCCCCAGCATTTT

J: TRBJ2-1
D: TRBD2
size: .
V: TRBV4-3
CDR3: CASSQETRGVSYNEQFF
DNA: TGCGCCAGCAGCCAAGAGACGCGGGGGGTCTCCTACAATGAGCAGTTCTTC

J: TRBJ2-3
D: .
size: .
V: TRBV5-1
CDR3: CASSPQLTDTQYF
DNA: TGCGCCAGCAGCCCGCAGCTTACAGATACGCAGTATTTT

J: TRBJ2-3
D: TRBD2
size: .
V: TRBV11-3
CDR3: CASSSGGSAGDTQYF
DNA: TGTGCCAGCTCTTCGGGGGGGTCTGCTGGAGATACGCAGTATTTT

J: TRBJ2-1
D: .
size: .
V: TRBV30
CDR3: CAWRKSNEQFF
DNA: TGTGCCTGGAGGAAGTCCAATGAGCAGTTCTTC

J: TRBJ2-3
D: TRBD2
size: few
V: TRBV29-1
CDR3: CSVVVLAGATQYF
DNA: TGCAGCGTTGTTGTTTTAGCGGGGGCGACGCAGTATTTT

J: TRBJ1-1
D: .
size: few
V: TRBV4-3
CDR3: CASSLRDNTEAFF
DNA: TGCGCCAGCAGCCTCCGGGACAACACTGAAGCTTTCTTT

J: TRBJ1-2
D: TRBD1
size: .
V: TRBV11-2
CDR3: CASSVNRGRDGYTF
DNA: TGTGCCAGCAGCGTAAACAGGGGGCGTGATGGCTACACCTTC

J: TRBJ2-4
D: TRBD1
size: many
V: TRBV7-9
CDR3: CASSLGQGKNIQYF
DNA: TGTGCCAGCAGCCTGGGACAGGGCAAAAACATTCAGTACTTC

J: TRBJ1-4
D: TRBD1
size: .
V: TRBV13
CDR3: CASRQGEEKLFF
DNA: TGTGCCAGTAGACAGGGAGAAGAAAAACTGTTTTTT

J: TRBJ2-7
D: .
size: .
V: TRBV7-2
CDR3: CASSTWTHEQYF
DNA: TGTGCCAGCAGCACTTGGACACACGAGCAGTACTTC

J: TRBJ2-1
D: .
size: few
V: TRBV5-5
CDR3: CASSLGADNEQFF
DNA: TGTGCCAGCAGCTTGGGCGCCGACAATGAGCAGTTCTTC

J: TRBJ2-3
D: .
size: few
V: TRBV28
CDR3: CASRGDTQYF
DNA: TGTGCCAGCAGGGGAGATACGCAGTATTTT

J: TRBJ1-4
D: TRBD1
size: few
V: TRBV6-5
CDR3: CASTPGQGWGKLFF
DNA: TGTGCCAGCACCCCGGGACAGGGTTGGGGAAAACTGTTTTTT

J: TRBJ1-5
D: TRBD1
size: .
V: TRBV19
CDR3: CATVGQGNQPQHF
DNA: TGTGCCACCGTCGGACAGGGCAATCAGCCCCAGCATTTT

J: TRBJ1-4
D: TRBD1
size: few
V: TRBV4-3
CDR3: CASSQGRLDRGNEKLFF
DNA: TGCGCCAGCAGCCAAGGGAGGTTGGACAGGGGGAATGAAAAACTGTTTTTT

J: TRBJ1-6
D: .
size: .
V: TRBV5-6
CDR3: CASSVVGDSYSPLHF
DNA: TGTGCCAGCAGCGTGGTAGGGGATTCCTATTCACCCCTCCACTTT

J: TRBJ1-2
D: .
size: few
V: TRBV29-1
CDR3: CSVESGGEGYTF
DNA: TGCAGCGTTGAATCTGGGGGCGAGGGCTACACCTTC

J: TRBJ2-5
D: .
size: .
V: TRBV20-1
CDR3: CSARPDETQYF
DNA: TGCAGTGCTAGGCCGGATGAGACCCAGTACTTC

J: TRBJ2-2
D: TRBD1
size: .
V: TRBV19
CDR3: CASRERTGNTGELFF
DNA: TGTGCCAGTAGAGAAAGGACAGGGAATACCGGGGAGCTGTTTTTT

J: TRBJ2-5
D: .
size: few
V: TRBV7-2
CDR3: CASSIRGPKETQYF
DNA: TGTGCCAGCAGCATCAGGGGTCCCAAAGAGACCCAGTACTTC

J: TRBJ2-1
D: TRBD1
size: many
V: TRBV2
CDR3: CASSLYPDRDNEQFF
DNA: TGTGCCAGCAGTCTATACCCTGACAGGGACAATGAGCAGTTCTTC

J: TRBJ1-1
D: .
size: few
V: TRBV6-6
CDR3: CASSGKSEAFF
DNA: TGTGCCAGCAGTGGGAAGTCTGAAGCTTTCTTT

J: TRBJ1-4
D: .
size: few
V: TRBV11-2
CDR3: CASSLQGRNEKLFF
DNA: TGTGCCAGCAGTTTACAGGGAAGAAATGAAAAACTGTTTTTT

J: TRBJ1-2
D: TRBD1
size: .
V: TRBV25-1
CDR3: CASSEGVKGAGYTF
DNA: TGTGCCAGCAGTGAAGGGGTGAAGGGGGCTGGCTACACCTTC

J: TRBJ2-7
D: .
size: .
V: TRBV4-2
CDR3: CASSRSLGYEQYF
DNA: TGTGCCAGCAGCCGGTCCCTCGGCTACGAGCAGTACTTC

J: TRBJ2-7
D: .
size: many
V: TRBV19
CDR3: CASSISRYIGDEQYF
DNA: TGTGCCAGTAGTATCTCTCGATATATAGGCGACGAGCAGTACTTC

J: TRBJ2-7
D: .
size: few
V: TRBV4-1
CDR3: CASSRDPPGGMSSYEQYF
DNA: TGCGCCAGCAGCCGGGATCCACCCGGGGGCATGAGCTCCTACGAGCAGTACTTC

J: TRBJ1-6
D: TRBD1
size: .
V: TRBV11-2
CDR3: CASSGGDRMGSPLHF
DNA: TGTGCCAGCAGCGGGGGGGACAGGATGGGTTCACCCCTCCACTTT

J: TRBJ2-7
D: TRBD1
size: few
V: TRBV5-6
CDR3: CASSLTGDRVIYEQYF
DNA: TGTGCCAGCAGCTTGACTGGGGACAGGGTAATATACGAGCAGTACTTC

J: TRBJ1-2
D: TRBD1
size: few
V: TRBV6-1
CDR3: CASSDSTGVGYTF
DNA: TGTGCCAGCAGTGATTCGACAGGGGTCGGCTACACCTTC

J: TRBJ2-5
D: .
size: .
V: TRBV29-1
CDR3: CSGTGHGGVETQYF
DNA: TGCAGCGGAACCGGACACGGGGGTGTAGAGACCCAGTACTTC

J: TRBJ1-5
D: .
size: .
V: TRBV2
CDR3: CASSEGQDNQPQHF
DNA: TGTGCCAGCAGTGAAGGACAGGATAATCAGCCCCAGCATTTT

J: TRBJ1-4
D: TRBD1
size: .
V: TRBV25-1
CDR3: CASREQQGIREKLFF
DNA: TGTGCCAGCAGGGAACAACAGGGGATCCGGGAAAAACTGTTTTTT

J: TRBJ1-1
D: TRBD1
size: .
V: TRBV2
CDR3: CASRAGGQGEAFF
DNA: TGTGCCAGCAGGGCAGGGGGCCAAGGTGAAGCTTTCTTT

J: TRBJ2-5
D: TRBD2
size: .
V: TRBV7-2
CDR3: CASSWGLAGGSETQYF
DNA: TGTGCCAGCAGCTGGGGACTAGCGGGGGGGAGTGAGACCCAGTACTTC

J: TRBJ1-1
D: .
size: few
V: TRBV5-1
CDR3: CASSSGRGNTEAFF
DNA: TGCGCCAGCAGCTCTGGAAGAGGGAACACTGAAGCTTTCTTT

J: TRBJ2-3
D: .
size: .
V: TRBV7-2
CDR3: CASSLGQADTQYF
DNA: TGTGCCAGCAGCCTAGGTCAGGCAGATACGCAGTATTTT

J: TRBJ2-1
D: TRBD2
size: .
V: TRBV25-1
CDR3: CASSSPRSGGVLLDEQFF
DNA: TGTGCCAGCAGTTCCCCCCGTAGCGGGGGGGTTTTATTGGATGAGCAGTTCTTC

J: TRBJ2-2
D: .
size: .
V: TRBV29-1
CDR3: CSVRGPGNTNTGELFF
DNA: TGCAGCGTTCGAGGGCCAGGAAACACGAACACCGGGGAGCTGTTTTTT

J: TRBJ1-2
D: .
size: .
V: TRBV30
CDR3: CAWRQDGYTF
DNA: TGTGCCTGGAGACAAGATGGCTACACCTTC

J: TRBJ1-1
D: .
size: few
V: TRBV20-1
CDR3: CSASLKTEAFF
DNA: TGCAGTGCTAGTCTTAAGACTGAAGCTTTCTTT

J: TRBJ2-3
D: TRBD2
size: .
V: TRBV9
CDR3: CASSAGGSLGEDTQYF
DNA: TGTGCCAGCAGCGCGGGAGGGTCCCTCGGTGAAGATACGCAGTATTTT

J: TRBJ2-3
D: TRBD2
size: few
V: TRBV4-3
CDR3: CASSQRGVGTDTQYF
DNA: TGCGCCAGCAGCCAACGGGGGGTTGGCACAGATACGCAGTATTTT

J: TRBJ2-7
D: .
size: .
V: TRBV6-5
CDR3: CASSLFWEGGGEQYF
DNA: TGTGCCAGCAGTCTTTTTTGGGAAGGTGGTGGCGAGCAGTACTTC

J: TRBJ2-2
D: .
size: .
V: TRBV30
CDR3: CAWSEAPGTGELFF
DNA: TGTGCCTGGAGTGAGGCCCCGGGGACCGGGGAGCTGTTTTTT

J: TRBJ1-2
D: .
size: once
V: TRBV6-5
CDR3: CASSGGLYGYTF
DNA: TGTGCCAGCAGTGGGGGACTTTATGGCTACACCTTC

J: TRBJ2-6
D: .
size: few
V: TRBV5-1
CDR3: CASSLVASGANVLTF
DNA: TGCGCCAGCAGCTTGGTGGCCTCTGGGGCCAACGTCCTGACTTTC